One T cell receptor (beta chain) is described in this entry. In its sample, this clonotype was seen a few times. It lacks a known antigen. Base qualities are not at hand, and no much larger clone is one base apart. This sample was sequenced with an Illumina NovaSeq 6000. cDNA libraries for TCRalpha and TCRbeta were prepared by 5'RACE using constant-segment primers, with sample barcodes and unique molecular identifiers added. Trizol reagent was used to extract RNA from every sample. Library amplification was performed in two PCR steps, and a second sample barcode and Illumina TruSeq adapters were introduced in the second step. Sequencing of libraries was performed on an Illumina NovaSeq with 2 x 150 bp paired-end reads. The paper's data handling went like this. Demultiplexing of reads and collapsing into UMI-guided consensus sequences were performed with migec v1.2.7. Using mixcr v2.1.11, UMI consensuses were aligned to TRA and TRB V and J templates and then assembled into clonotypes. A clonotype was counted as expanded or contracted only when both edgeR and NoisET called the clonotype significant, with the noise models trained on biological replicates. For edgeR calls, the thresholds were a false discovery rate-adjusted p below 0.01 and a log2 fold-change of 1. PCA with hierarchical clustering of max-normalized trajectories of the 1000 most abundant clonotypes was used as exploratory dynamics analysis. Separately sequenced CD4+ and CD8+ repertoires were used to assign a CD4 or CD8 phenotype to each responding clone. Starting from the raw public reads, TCRdb applied fastp trimming at Q25, assembled clones with MiXCR and retained in-frame beta chains. One record per CDR3 amino acid sequence lists the most common genes and DNA. The V and J calls and clone size come from TCRdb's table, not from the authors' own analysis. The table for this sample lists about 470,000 distinct CDR3 sequences; 18% of them were counted only once. The top ten clonotypes cover about 12% of the sample.

The data were taken from a study of T-cell memory formation after mild COVID-19 (dated by TCRdb to about 2021). Background on the whole study: TCR sequence clusters from the two donors were largely donor specific. In a couple of donors, T-cell clones that expanded and contracted after mild COVID-19 were tracked by sequencing TCRalpha and TCRbeta repertoires over time. The cohort comprised two young, previously healthy adult volunteers, one female and one male.

Looking up the germline V gene yields CDR1 SGHDN and CDR2 FVKESK. V lost 5 bases and J lost 1 base; the stretch between them is 11 bases long. Its CDR3 holds 15 amino acids, cysteine through phenylalanine. The entry retains the CDR3 DNA only, 45 bases that are in frame from base 1. What the authors observed across the whole study: Contracting CD4+ clones turned up mainly in the CM and EM memory subsets, whereas EMRA was where CD8+ clones were enriched. SARS-CoV-2 specificity of the second-wave clones peaking on day 37 was not confirmed. Clones contracting from day 15 to 85 had balanced CD4/CD8 phenotypes, while a second wave expanding from day 15 to 37 was biased towards CD4+. The detection of some responding clones in pre-infection memory suggests that pre-existing cross-reactive memory T cells joined the SARS-CoV-2 response. Only a couple of mild cases were covered by the study, and larger cohorts that include severe cases with pre-infection samples were considered necessary.

Ficoll-Paque density gradient centrifugation was used to isolate PBMCs. The TCR was taken from an adult woman who had mild COVID-19 (a few samples of this study predate the infection). The sample titles of this study are shuffled in the database, so cell type and time point are left out; the donor was told from shared clones. The sample taken for sequencing was PBMCs or a T cell subset sorted from them (not recorded which). The receptor chain draws on TRBV14 and TRBJ2-2; the D segment could be TRBD1, given 5 matching bases. In nucleotide form, the sequence is TGTGCCAGCAGCTGGGGCAGGGTGAACACCGGGGAGCTGTTTTTT. This encodes CASSWGRVNTGELFF.